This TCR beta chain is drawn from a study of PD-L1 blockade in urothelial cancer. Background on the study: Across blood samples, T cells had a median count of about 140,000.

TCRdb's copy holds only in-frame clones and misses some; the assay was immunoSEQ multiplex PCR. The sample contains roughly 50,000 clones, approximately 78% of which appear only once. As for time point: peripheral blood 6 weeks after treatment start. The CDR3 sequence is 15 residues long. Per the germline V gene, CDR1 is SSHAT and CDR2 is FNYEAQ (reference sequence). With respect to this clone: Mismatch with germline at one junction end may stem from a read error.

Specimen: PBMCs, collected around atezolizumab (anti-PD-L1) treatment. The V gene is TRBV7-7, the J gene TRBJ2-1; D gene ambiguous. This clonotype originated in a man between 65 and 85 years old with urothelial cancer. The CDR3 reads CASSLGQLAGNEQFF. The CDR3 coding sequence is TGTGCTAGCAGCTTAGGTCAGTTAGCTGGAAATGAGCAGTTCTTC.